One sample yielded the 30 T cell receptor beta chains listed below, sequenced in a study of T-cell memory formation after mild COVID-19. TCRdb independently ran MiXCR on the 5' RACE reads; one entry per CDR3 protein. The top ten hold roughly 12% of the sample, which has hundreds of thousands of distinct CDR3 sequences, 15% to 20% seen once. The sequenced sample was PBMCs or a T cell subset sorted from them (not recorded which). The origin of the receptors is an adult woman who had mild COVID-19 (a few samples of this study predate the infection). Cell type and time point are not known.

V gene TRBV24-1 combines with J gene TRBJ2-3; 7 positions agree with TRBD1. Germline V gene sequence: CDR1 KGHDR, CDR2 SFDVKD. V trimming: 4 bases; J trimming: 0 bases; junction bases outside the gene matches: 6. The CDR3 extends over 16 amino acids. CDR3 DNA: TGTGCCACCAGTGAGTCCGGGACAGCTAGCACAGATACGCAGTATTTT. Protein product: CATSESGTASTDTQYF.

The V gene is TRBV4-1, the J gene TRBJ1-5, with 8 bases that match TRBD1. Germline V gene sequence: CDR1 MGHRA, CDR2 YSYEKL. V was clipped by 0 bases and J by 6 bases; unmatched bases: 7. CDR3 length: 16 residues. CDR3 sequence (DNA): TGCGCCAGCAGCCAAGAGGAGGACAGGGTAACTCAGCCCCAGCATTTT. Its translation is CASSQEEDRVTQPQHF.

The rearrangement joins TRBV29-1 to TRBJ1-2, with a weak D call TRBD1 (5 bases). CDR3 length: 13 residues. Germline-derived CDR1 and CDR2 are SQVTM and ANQGSEA. Trimming pared 4 bases from V and 4 bases from J, leaving 13 bases between. Written as DNA, the CDR3 is TGCAGCGTTGGCCAGGGAGAGGGCTATGGCTACACCTTC. This gives the protein CSVGQGEGYGYTF.

This chain joins TRBV2 and TRBJ1-1, with D tentatively TRBD1 (6 bases). V was shortened by 6 bases and J by 1 base, with 12 bases between the two germline ends. This CDR3 is 14 amino acids long. Per the germline V gene, CDR1 is SNHLY and CDR2 is FYNNEI. Here the CDR3 reads CASRGGGWNTEAFF. CDR3 bases: TGTGCCAGCAGGGGGGGCGGATGGAACACTGAAGCTTTCTTT.

This clonotype was counted a few times. The gene calls are TRBV7-2 and TRBJ2-3, with TRBD2 identical over 7 bases. Trimming cost V 5 bases and J 3 bases; bases outside gene matches: 8. The CDR3 consists of 15 residues. Germline CDR1 reads SGHTA; CDR2 reads FQGNSA. DNA for the CDR3: TGTGCCAGCAGCCGTCTTACGGGGGGAACAGATACGCAGTATTTT. Protein: CASSRLTGGTDTQYF.

In the case of this clonotype: One end of the junction does not line up with germline, which may come from a read error. CDR3 bases: TGCAGTGCTAGCGTGACAGGGAGAAATCAGCCCCGGCATTTT. Its protein is CSASVTGRNQPRHF. This chain uses TRBV20-1 with TRBJ1-5; 7 bases are a match to TRBD1. The V gene's germline CDR1 is DFQATT and CDR2 SNEGSKA (reference sequence). The CDR3 sequence is 14 residues long.

The J gene is TRBJ2-7, the V gene TRBV20-1; TRBD1 might be the D (6 bases). The CDR3 is 14 residues long. CDR1 is DFQATT and CDR2 is SNEGSKA in the germline V gene (reference sequence). V was cut by 3 bases and J by 3 bases, with 15 bases left in between. CDR3 nucleotide sequence: TGCAGTGCTAGTTCGGTGGCAGGGGTCTACGAGCAGTACTTC. Its protein product is CSASSVAGVYEQYF.

This clonotype was counted a single time. The V gene is TRBV12-3 or TRBV12-4, the J gene TRBJ2-2; TRBD2 agrees at 7 bases. CDR3 length equals 15 residues. Trimming took 5 bases from V and 1 from J; bases not matched to a gene: 4. CDR3 nucleotides: TGTGCCAGCAGTCCTCCTAGCGGGAACACCGGGGAGCTGTTTTTT. It specifies CASSPPSGNTGELFF.

The chain uses TRBV4-3 and TRBJ2-6; 7 bases align to TRBD2. V gave up 4 bases and J gave up 2 bases; unmatched junction bases: 5. The CDR3 has 16 residues. The germline V gene has CDR1 LGHNA and CDR2 YSLEER. This chain's CDR3 is CASSPGGSPGANVLTF. In DNA form, the CDR3 reads TGCGCCAGCAGCCCGGGGGGTTCGCCTGGGGCCAACGTCCTGACTTTC.

This clonotype was picked up a small number of times. V is TRBV6-5 and J is TRBJ2-7, with 7 bases that match TRBD1. This CDR3 spans 14 amino acids. Germline V CDR1 and CDR2: MNHEY, SVGAGI. The V gene end was trimmed by 6 bases and the J gene end by 2 bases; junction bases not matched to a gene: 7. The CDR3 bases are TGTGCCAGCAGGCCCGGGACAGCCCCCTACGAGCAGTACTTC. Translated: CASRPGTAPYEQYF.

CDR3 amino acids: CASSLPGPEQFF. The CDR3 coding sequence is TGTGCCAGCAGTCTACCGGGACCCGAGCAGTTCTTC. The V and J genes are TRBV27 and TRBJ2-1; D assignment may be TRBD1 or TRBD2 (5 bases each). Deletions cut 5 bases from V and 10 bases from J, with 12 bases between. The CDR3 sequence is 12 residues long. CDR1 and CDR2 from the germline V gene are MNHEY and SMNVEV (reference sequence).

Many counts were recorded for this clonotype. The chain has TRBV20-1 and TRBJ2-5; D possibly corresponds to TRBD1 (7 bases). The germline gives CDR1 DFQATT, CDR2 SNEGSKA (reference sequence). This CDR3 spans 14 amino acids. Trimming cost V 5 bases and J 5 bases, with 18 bases left between them. The CDR3 sequence: CSAGGGGAGETQYF. The CDR3 bases are TGCAGTGCTGGAGGAGGGGGCGCCGGGGAGACCCAGTACTTC.

This clonotype was observed a few times. The chain combines TRBV29-1 with TRBJ1-1; no clear D gene. Germline V gives CDR1 SQVTM, CDR2 ANQGSEA. V lost 6 bases, J lost 1 base, and 12 bases lay in between. CDR3 length equals 13 residues. In DNA, the CDR3 is TGCAGCGTCTCTACGGCAGGGAACACTGAAGCTTTCTTT. It is translated as CSVSTAGNTEAFF.

This clonotype was seen more than once but under ten times. The chain joins TRBV7-3 to TRBJ2-1, with 12 bases identical to TRBD1. V lost 4 bases, J lost 10 bases, and 5 bases stayed unmatched. This CDR3 spans 14 amino acids. The germline gives CDR1 SGHTA, CDR2 FQGTGA. CDR3 loop: CASSSGTGGVEQFF. CDR3 bases: TGTGCCAGCAGCTCCGGGACAGGGGGCGTCGAGCAGTTCTTC.

Remarks on this clonotype: A read error may produce the germline difference seen at one junction end. The gene calls are TRBV12-3 or TRBV12-4 and TRBJ2-1; TRBD1 agrees at 10 bases. The CDR3 spans 14 residues. The CDR3 here is CASSFTSGTGDLIF. CDR3 nucleotide sequence: TGTGCCAGCAGTTTTACTTCGGGGACAGGGGACTTGATCTTC.

The chain uses TRBV5-1 and TRBJ1-4; possible D gene TRBD1, 5 bases. This CDR3 has 15 amino acids. CDR1 and CDR2 (germline): SGHRS, YFSETQ. Trimming removed 1 base from V and 8 bases from J, with 15 bases in between. CDR3 sequence reads: CASSLSGPMGEKLFF. The DNA of the CDR3 is TGCGCCAGCAGCTTGTCGGGGCCGATGGGGGAAAAACTGTTTTTT.

This clonotype was detected only a few times. This chain uses TRBV5-5 with TRBJ1-2, with D uncertain. The V and J ends lost 6 bases and 4 bases respectively, with 22 bases between them. Germline V gives CDR1 SGHKS, CDR2 YYEKEE (reference sequence). The CDR3 sequence is 16 residues long. CDR3 bases: TGTGCCAGCAACGGATTTGAGGCAGGAGGTTTCTATGGCTACACCTTC. This gives the protein CASNGFEAGGFYGYTF.

This clonotype was counted between two and nine times. The chain recombines TRBV3-1 with TRBJ2-1, with a tentative D call TRBD2 (6 bases). Germline values: CDR1 LGHDT, CDR2 YNNKEL (reference sequence). The CDR3 spans 16 residues. The V end was cut by 7 bases, the J end by 7 bases, with 23 bases between. The DNA of the CDR3 is TGTGCCAGCACCCCCGGGGAGCTAGCGACCAGGAATGAGCAGTTCTTC. Protein product: CASTPGELATRNEQFF.

The rearrangement links TRBV11-3 to TRBJ1-3; 9 nucleotides agree with TRBD1. With 4 bases clipped from V and 7 bases from J, the junction kept 11 bases outside the gene matches. Germline assignment: CDR1 SGHNT and CDR2 YENEEA. The CDR3 length is 16 residues. In DNA form, the CDR3 reads TGTGCCAGCAGCTCAGGACAGGGGCCGTCGGGTAACACCATATATTTT. The encoded protein is CASSSGQGPSGNTIYF.

As DNA, the CDR3 is TGTGCCACCAGCTTAGGACGGAGCGGGACTGCTAATTCACCCCTCCACTTT. Its translation: CATSLGRSGTANSPLHF. The V and J genes are TRBV15 and TRBJ1-6; a weak D match, TRBD1 (5 bases). Per germline, CDR1 LNHNV and CDR2 YYDKDF (reference sequence). The CDR3 is 17 amino acids. V was cut by 5 bases and J by 6 bases, with 20 bases left in between.

The chain employs TRBV5-6 and TRBJ1-1; D possibly corresponds to TRBD1 (6 bases). Germline CDR1 SGHDT, CDR2 YYEEEE. The length of the CDR3 is 17 residues. The ends were cut back, 4 bases at V and 6 bases at J, with 25 bases in the middle. The CDR3, as DNA: TGTGCCAGCAGCCGTACTCCGGTTTGGGGGGCGAGAGCTGAAGCTTTCTTT. Protein: CASSRTPVWGARAEAFF.

In DNA, the CDR3 is TGTGCCAGCAGTTACTCGCCCTTCGAGCTCCAGGTCTATGGCTACACCTTC. It translates to CASSYSPFELQVYGYTF. This chain links TRBV6-6 with TRBJ1-2; D remains ambiguous. Germline V CDR1 and CDR2: MNHNY, SVGAGI (reference sequence). This CDR3 is 17 amino acids long. V shed 0 bases and J shed 4 bases, with 18 bases lying between them.

CDR3 region: CASSVDPPGQGTDTQYF. The CDR3, as DNA: TGTGCCAGCAGCGTAGACCCTCCGGGACAGGGCACAGATACGCAGTATTTT. The genes are TRBV9 and TRBJ2-3; 8 bases fit TRBD1. V lost 0 bases to trimming and J lost 1 base; unmatched junction nucleotides: 7. Germline V lookup: CDR1 SGDLS, CDR2 YYNGEE. This CDR3 is built from 17 residues.

This clonotype was picked up a small number of times. CDR3 loop: CSVVSPTGYNEQFF. The DNA of the CDR3 is TGCAGCGTTGTATCACCGACAGGGTACAATGAGCAGTTCTTC. The chain carries TRBV29-1 and TRBJ2-1; 7 positions match TRBD1. CDR3 size: 14 residues. CDR1 is SQVTM and CDR2 is ANQGSEA in the germline V gene. The V segment lost 4 bases and the J segment 4 bases; nucleotides outside the gene matches: 7.

This clonotype has more than one count but fewer than ten. This CDR3 reads CASSVFSTGTHWGEQYF. The CDR3 nucleotides are TGTGCCAGCAGCGTCTTTTCAACAGGGACCCACTGGGGCGAGCAGTACTTC. The chain carries TRBV6-2 or TRBV6-3 and TRBJ2-7; the D gene is possibly TRBD1 (6 bases). Germline CDR1 MNHEY, CDR2 SVGEGT. The CDR3 consists of 17 residues. V gave up 6 bases and J gave up 6 bases, with 27 bases separating them.

DNA of the CDR3: TGTGCCAGCAGCCAAGCAAGACAGGGCGGTGGCTACACCTTC. This translates into CASSQARQGGGYTF. This chain joins TRBV14 and TRBJ1-2, with TRBD1 matching 7 bases. J was trimmed by 7 bases and V by 1 base; bases with no gene match: 6. The CDR3 sequence is 14 residues long. CDR1 and CDR2 from the germline V gene are SGHDN and FVKESK.

Many counts were recorded for this clonotype. V is TRBV5-6 and J is TRBJ1-5; D perhaps matches TRBD1 (5 bases). The CDR3 is 14 amino acids. Trimming removed 0 bases from V and 3 bases from J, with 7 bases in between. CDR1 and CDR2 from the germline V gene are SGHDT and YYEEEE. CDR3 loop: CASSLGQFNQPQHF. The CDR3 nucleotides read TGTGCCAGCAGCTTGGGACAGTTCAATCAGCCCCAGCATTTT.

The chain recombines TRBV5-1 with TRBJ1-1, with a tentative D call TRBD1 (6 bases). The V end lost 0 bases, the J end lost 5 bases, and 14 bases lay between the germline ends. CDR3 length: 15 amino acids. The germline CDR1 and CDR2 sequences are SGHRS and YFSETQ. The CDR3 DNA sequence: TGCGCCAGCAGCTTGGTTATCCCGACAGGTACTGAAGCTTTCTTT. Its protein is CASSLVIPTGTEAFF.

The chain combines TRBV2 with TRBJ2-1; maybe TRBD1 (6 bases). The CDR3 spans 15 residues. Between the trimmed V and J ends, which lost 6 bases and 6 bases, there was a span of 18 bases. Germline CDR1 reads SNHLY; CDR2 reads FYNNEI. In DNA form, the CDR3 reads TGTGCCAGCAGCATGAGACAGGTAATCCGCAATGAGCAGTTCTTC. Translation gives CASSMRQVIRNEQFF.

This clonotype was counted at least ten times. The chain is built from TRBV4-2 and TRBJ2-1; 8 bases are shared with TRBD2. This CDR3 region has 15 residues. The germline gives CDR1 LGHNA, CDR2 YNFKEQ. V was pared by 4 bases and J by 6 bases, with 8 bases of the junction left unmatched. The CDR3 bases are TGTGCCAGCAGCCCGCGTGCGGGAGGAATCAATGAGCAGTTCTTC. It codes for CASSPRAGGINEQFF.